The T cell receptor beta chain under discussion was sequenced for a study of blood T cells in healthy people across ages. Study context: Template switching retrieved approximately one barcoded beta molecule for each two T cells.

The use of a sample-barcoded 5' primer and a J-beta primer mix characterized a second PCR of roughly 6 to 12 cycles. A template-switch adaptor with 12 random nucleotides tagged each cDNA molecule. Individual samples furnished no less than 3 million CDR3-containing paired-end reads apiece. TCRdb processed the 5' RACE reads anew with MiXCR; each CDR3 protein has one entry. The repertoire consists of 1.5 million to 2 million distinct CDR3 sequences, with approximately 32% occurring once and the leading ten covering over 9%. Comments on this clonotype: Its antigen is unidentified.

Study results and caveats: Reliance upon unsorted PBMCs precluded definitive naive versus antigen-experienced comparison.

The germline V gene has CDR1 DFQATT and CDR2 SNEGSKA (reference sequence). V was clipped by 4 bases and J by 0 bases; unmatched bases: 4. The CDR3 loop spans 14 amino acids. This clonotype was sampled from a woman aged 25 to 39 in good health. The chain combines TRBV20-1 with TRBJ2-3; 7 bases map to TRBD2. Input material: blood. The CDR3 nucleotides are TGCAGTGCTACACTAGCGACTAGCACAGATACGCAGTATTTT. This encodes CSATLATSTDTQYF.